This TCR beta chain was retrieved from a study of blood T cell repertoires in COVID-19. Overall study context: Whether acute or convalescent, the COVID-19 samples came from the United States, Italy and Spain. PBMCs, B-cell-depleted T cells, or T cells provided the cDNA or gDNA that made up the material.

How the authors handled the data: It was from reference gene primer amplification that nucleated cell counts were estimated. The assay was immunoSEQ multiplex PCR, and TCRdb's table has in-frame clones only and misses some. The V and J calls and clone size are taken from that table; D and trimming were inferred from the DNA. The repertoire includes tens of thousands of clones, around 79% of them detected once, and 35% to 55% sits in the top ten. The germline CDR1 and CDR2 sequences are MNHNY and SVGAGI (reference sequence). V gave up 5 bases and J gave up 0 bases; unmatched junction bases: 9. The CDR3 runs 18 residues.

The V and J genes are TRBV6-6 and TRBJ2-3, with TRBD2 matching 12 bases. Sample: peripheral blood. This sequence originates from a man in his sixties or seventies with active or convalescent COVID-19. CDR3 region: CASSQLAGGYTSTDTQYF. CDR3 nucleotide sequence: TGTGCCAGCAGTCAACTAGCGGGGGGATATACTAGCACAGATACGCAGTATTTT.